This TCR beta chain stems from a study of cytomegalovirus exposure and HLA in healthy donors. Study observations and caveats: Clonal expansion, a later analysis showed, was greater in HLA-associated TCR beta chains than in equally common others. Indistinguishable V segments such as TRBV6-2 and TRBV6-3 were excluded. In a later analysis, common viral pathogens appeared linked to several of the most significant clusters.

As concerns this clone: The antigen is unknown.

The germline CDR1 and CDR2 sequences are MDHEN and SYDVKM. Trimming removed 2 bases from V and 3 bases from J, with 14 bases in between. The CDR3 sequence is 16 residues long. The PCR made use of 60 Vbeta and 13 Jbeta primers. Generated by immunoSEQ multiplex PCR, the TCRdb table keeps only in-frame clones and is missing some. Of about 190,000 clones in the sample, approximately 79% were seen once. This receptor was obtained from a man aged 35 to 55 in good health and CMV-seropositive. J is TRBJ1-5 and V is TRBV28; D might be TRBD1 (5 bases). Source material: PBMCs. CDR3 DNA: TGTGCCAGCAGTTTAATAAGGGGAGGGAACAATCAGCCCCAGCATTTT. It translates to CASSLIRGGNNQPQHF.